The rows below give T cell receptor beta chains drawn from one sample of a study of prognosis after radiotherapy for stage I lung cancer. TCRdb re-called the multiplex PCR reads through MiXCR, storing one row per CDR3 protein. The sample lists more than 9,500 distinct CDR3 sequences; 35% were seen once. The sequencing used PBMCs, collected before or after stereotactic body radiation therapy (not recorded which). These receptors all stem from a donor of 50 years or more with non-small cell lung cancer. Each CDR3 is given with its conserved first and last residue. The D gene is left open where the match is weak. Clone size, where shown, is once, few, many, or a class for clones that have expanded.

d_gene	j_gene	v_gene	abundance	CDR3nt	CDR3aa
NA	TRBJ2-5	TRBV5-6	few	TGTGCCAGCATGGCCACCAGGGAGACCCAGTACTTC	CASMATRETQYF
NA	TRBJ2-7	TRBV4-2	NA	TGTGCCAGCAGCGCAATCGGCTCCCGCTCCTACGAGCAGTACTTC	CASSAIGSRSYEQYF
NA	TRBJ2-1	TRBV28	once	TGTGCCAGCAGTTTATTCGAACAGGTTAGGAATGAGCAGTTCTTC	CASSLFEQVRNEQFF
NA	TRBJ1-3	TRBV5-1	many	TGCGCCAGCAGCTACGGACGGCCTCTCTCTGGAAACACCATATATTTT	CASSYGRPLSGNTIYF
NA	TRBJ2-7	TRBV24-1	NA	TGTGCCACCAGTGACCCGGGACACCCACTCCTATCCTACGAGAAGTACTTC	CATSDPGHPLLSYEKYF
NA	TRBJ1-6	TRBV11-2	NA	TGTGCCAGCAGCCCCCGGTTTGGATCACCCCTCCACTTT	CASSPRFGSPLHF
TRBD2	TRBJ2-2	TRBV27	few	TGTGCCAGCTGCCGGCCGACTAGCGGGAGCACCGGGGAGCTGTTTTTT	CASCRPTSGSTGELFF
NA	TRBJ2-1	TRBV5-4	NA	TGTGCCAGCAGCGAGCGACTAGAATACAATGAGCAGTTCTTC	CASSERLEYNEQFF
NA	TRBJ2-1	TRBV29-1	many	TGCAGCGCGGCGGGACATACCTACAATGAGCAGTTCTTC	CSAAGHTYNEQFF
NA	TRBJ1-2	TRBV28	NA	TGTGCCAGCAGTTCAAATGCCCTCGGTGGAGGCTACACCTTC	CASSSNALGGGYTF
NA	TRBJ2-5	TRBV4-2	many	TGTGCCAGCAGCCGGGACCCGGGAGAGACCCAGTACTTC	CASSRDPGETQYF
NA	TRBJ2-5	TRBV7-6	NA	TGTGCCAGCAGCTTAAGGACCCTAGGAGAGGCCCAGTACTTC	CASSLRTLGEAQYF
TRBD2	TRBJ2-1	TRBV7-3	many	TGTGCCAGCAGCCAAAGAGCGGGGGGGTCGAATGAGCAGTTCTTC	CASSQRAGGSNEQFF
TRBD1	TRBJ2-6	TRBV20-1	NA	TGCAGTGCTAGAGATCGCTCAGGGGGTTACTCTGGGGCCAACGTCCTGACTTTC	CSARDRSGGYSGANVLTF
TRBD1	TRBJ2-7	TRBV3-1	many	TGTGCCAGCAGCCAATCACAGGGGACCTCCTACGAGCAGTACTTC	CASSQSQGTSYEQYF
NA	TRBJ1-5	TRBV24-1	NA	TGTGCCACCAGCAGTATCCGCGACTTGGGCGAGCCCCAGCATTTT	CATSSIRDLGEPQHF
TRBD2	TRBJ2-3	TRBV15	NA	TGTGCCACCAGCAGAGATGTAGCGGGAGGCACAGATACGCAGTATTTT	CATSRDVAGGTDTQYF
NA	TRBJ1-3	TRBV30	many	TGTGCCTGGAGTGTAGGCCCTGGAAACACCATATATTTT	CAWSVGPGNTIYF
TRBD1	TRBJ1-4	TRBV20-1	many	TGCAGTGCTAGAGATAAGTTTCAGGGGGCGGGGGAAAAACTGTTTTTT	CSARDKFQGAGEKLFF
TRBD2	TRBJ2-7	TRBV5-5	many	TGTGCCAGCACCCTGGGGGGGTTCAGCTCCTACGAGCAGTACTTC	CASTLGGFSSYEQYF
NA	TRBJ2-7	TRBV10-3	many	TGTGCCATCAGTGACGTCCTCAGAGAGTCTCCCTACGAGCAGTACTTC	CAISDVLRESPYEQYF
NA	TRBJ1-6	TRBV2	NA	TGTGCCAGCAAGCGGACAGAGGGGTCACCCCTCCACTTT	CASKRTEGSPLHF
NA	TRBJ2-7	TRBV6-1	medium-sized	TGTGCCAGCAGGCGCGGACAGTACGAGCAGTACTTC	CASRRGQYEQYF
NA	TRBJ2-7	TRBV2	NA	TGTGCCAGCAGTATCGCCTACGAGCAGTACTTC	CASSIAYEQYF
TRBD1	TRBJ2-3	TRBV12-5	NA	TGTGCTAGTGGTTTTGATCGAGGGGGCACCGATACGCAGTATTTT	CASGFDRGGTDTQYF
NA	TRBJ2-1	TRBV10-3	many	TGTGCCATCAGTGAGAGAGTATTGGGCGACGGCTCCTACAATGAGCAGTTCTTC	CAISERVLGDGSYNEQFF
NA	TRBJ1-5	TRBV6-1	many	TGTGCCAGCAGCCCCTCAGATAGCAATCAGCCCCAGCATTTT	CASSPSDSNQPQHF
NA	TRBJ2-2	TRBV19	many	TGTGCCAGTAATCCGGGGGCGGGGACCGGGGAGCTGTTTTTT	CASNPGAGTGELFF
NA	TRBJ2-7	TRBV20-1	NA	TGCAGTGCTAGGATGGGACACACCTACGATCAGTACTTC	CSARMGHTYDQYF
NA	TRBJ1-4	TRBV7-9	many	TGTGCCAGCAGCGTCGGGACTGGGACGACTGAAAAACTGTTTTTT	CASSVGTGTTEKLFF
NA	TRBJ2-6	TRBV7-8	many	TGTGCCAGCACACCGTACTACTCTGGGGCCAACGTCCTGACTTTC	CASTPYYSGANVLTF
NA	TRBJ2-7	TRBV14	many	TGTGCCAGCAGCCAAGACGTATTAGGGGCTAGCGACGAGCAGTACTTC	CASSQDVLGASDEQYF
NA	TRBJ1-4	TRBV18	NA	TGTGCCAGCTCCCAAGGGAATGAAAAACTGTTTTTT	CASSQGNEKLFF
TRBD1	TRBJ2-3	TRBV30	once	TGTGCCTGGACCCCCTGGCGAGGGGGCCTGACAGATACGCAGTATTTT	CAWTPWRGGLTDTQYF
TRBD2	TRBJ2-5	TRBV7-6	NA	TGTGCCAGCAGCCCGGGGACAAGCGGGGGGTGGGAGACCCAGTACTTC	CASSPGTSGGWETQYF
TRBD2	TRBJ2-3	TRBV7-6	NA	TGTGCCAGCAGCTTCCTCGGGACTAGCGGGAACACAGATACGCAGTATTTT	CASSFLGTSGNTDTQYF
NA	TRBJ1-2	TRBV18	many	TGTGCCAGCTCACCATATGACCCTACCTATGGCTACACCTTC	CASSPYDPTYGYTF